The clone carrying this T cell receptor (beta chain) showed up just a few times. The junction differs from germline at one of its ends, possibly a read error. Germline-derived CDR1 and CDR2 are SSHAT and FNYEAQ (reference sequence). This CDR3 comprises 14 residues. The data stem from a study of beta chain features in type 1 diabetes. Sequencing targeted expressed TCRB transcripts, as all isolated RNA had been reverse transcribed. TCRdb's table, derived via immunoSEQ multiplex PCR, lists solely in-frame clones and lacks some. Altogether around 140,000 clones are present, roughly 9.7% being singletons, with the ten largest covering almost 0.65%.

This receptor was obtained from a woman between 35 and 50 years old in good health. This chain uses TRBV7-7 with TRBJ2-2; D ambiguous. Sequencing used central memory CD4+ T cells from blood. Written as DNA, the CDR3 is TGTGCTAGCAGCTTAGCCTCAGGTCCCGGGGAGCTGTTTTTT. Its protein is CASSLASGPGELFF.